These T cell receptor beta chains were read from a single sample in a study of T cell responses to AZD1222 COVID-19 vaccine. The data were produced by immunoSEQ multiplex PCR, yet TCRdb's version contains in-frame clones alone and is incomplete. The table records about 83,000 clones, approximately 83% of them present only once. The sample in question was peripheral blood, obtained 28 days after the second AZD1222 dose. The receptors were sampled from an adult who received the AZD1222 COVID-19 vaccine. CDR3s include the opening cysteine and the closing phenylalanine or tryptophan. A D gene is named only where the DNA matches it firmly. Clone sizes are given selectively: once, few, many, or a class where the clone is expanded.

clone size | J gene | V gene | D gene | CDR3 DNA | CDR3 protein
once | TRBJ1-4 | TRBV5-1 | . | TGCGCCAGCAGCTTGGTGTTTGGGAGCACAACTAATGAAAAACTGTTTTTT | CASSLVFGSTTNEKLFF
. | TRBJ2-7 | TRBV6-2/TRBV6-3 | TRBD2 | TGTGCCAGCAGTTACTCCCTAGCGGGGTCCTACGAGCAGTACTTC | CASSYSLAGSYEQYF
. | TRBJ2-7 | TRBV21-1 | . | TGTGCCGGGTCCTACGAGCAGTACTTC | CAGSYEQYF
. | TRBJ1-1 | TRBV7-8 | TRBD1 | TGTGCCAGCAGCCCAGGACAGGGGAACACTGAAGCTTTCTTT | CASSPGQGNTEAFF
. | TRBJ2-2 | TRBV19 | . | TGTGCCAGTAGTATTGGAGCCATAGGCGGGGAGCTGTTTTTT | CASSIGAIGGELFF
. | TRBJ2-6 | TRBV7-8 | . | TGTGCCAGCAGCCGACCTCCGGGTTGCCTTTTC | CASSRPPGCLF
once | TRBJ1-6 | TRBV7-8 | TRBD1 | TGTGCCAGCAGCGAACAGGGGGGACGAAATTCACCCCTCCACTTT | CASSEQGGRNSPLHF
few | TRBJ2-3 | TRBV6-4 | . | TGTGCCAGCAGTGACTTTTTCGCCGGGTCCTCAAATCCGGATACGCAGTATTTT | CASSDFFAGSSNPDTQYF
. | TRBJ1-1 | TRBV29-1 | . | TGCAGCGTCAGGTACAGCGGCACTGAAGCTTTCTTT | CSVRYSGTEAFF
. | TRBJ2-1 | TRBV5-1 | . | TGCGCCAGCAGCTTGGACGGACCCTCGTACAATGAGCAGTTCTTC | CASSLDGPSYNEQFF
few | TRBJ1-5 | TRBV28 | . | TGTGCCAGCAGCCTAGATCTTCGTAGCAATCAGCCCCAGCATTTT | CASSLDLRSNQPQHF
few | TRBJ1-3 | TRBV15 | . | TGTGCCACCAGCAAACCTTACTCTGGAAACACCATATATTTT | CATSKPYSGNTIYF
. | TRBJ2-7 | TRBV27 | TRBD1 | TGTGCCAGCACCTTTACCGGGACAGGGGCCTACGAGCAGTACTTC | CASTFTGTGAYEQYF
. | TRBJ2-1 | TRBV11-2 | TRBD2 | TGTGCCAGCACCCTGGGGGGGGCCTACAATGAGCAGTTCTTC | CASTLGGAYNEQFF
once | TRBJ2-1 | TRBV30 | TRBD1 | TGTGCCTGGATGGACAGGAACTACAATGAGCAGTTCTTC | CAWMDRNYNEQFF
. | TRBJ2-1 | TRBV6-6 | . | TGTGCCAGCAGTTACTCCGGGCCCCCGAATGAGCAGTTCTTC | CASSYSGPPNEQFF
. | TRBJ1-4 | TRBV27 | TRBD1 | TGTGCCAGTATGGGACAGCTCAATGAAAAACTGTTTTTT | CASMGQLNEKLFF
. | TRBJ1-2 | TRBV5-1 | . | TGCGCCAGCAGCGCGGACATACCCTATGGCTACACCTTC | CASSADIPYGYTF
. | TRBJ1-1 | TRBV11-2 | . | TGTGCCAGCAGGCCCGGGACGACGGGCACTGAAGCTTTCTTT | CASRPGTTGTEAFF
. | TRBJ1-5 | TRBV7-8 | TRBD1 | TGTGCCAGCAGCGCTAATCAGGGGGAAGTCAATCAGCCCCAGCATTTT | CASSANQGEVNQPQHF
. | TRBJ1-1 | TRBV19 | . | TGTGCCAGTAGTATAAGAACAGTGAACACTGAAGCTTTCTTT | CASSIRTVNTEAFF
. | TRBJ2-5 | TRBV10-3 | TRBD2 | TGTGCCATCAGTGACTCTCTAGCGGGGCAAGAGACCCAGTACTTC | CAISDSLAGQETQYF
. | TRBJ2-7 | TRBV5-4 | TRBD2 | TGTGCCAGCAGCTTGGAGGGACTAGCGGGGGAGCAGTACTTC | CASSLEGLAGEQYF
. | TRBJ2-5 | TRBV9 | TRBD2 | TGTGCCAGCAGCGTAGCGAGCGGGGGGGCCCAAGAGACCCAGTACTTC | CASSVASGGAQETQYF
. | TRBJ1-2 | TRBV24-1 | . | TGTGCCACCAGTGATGGGGGGACCGACTATGGCTACACCTTC | CATSDGGTDYGYTF
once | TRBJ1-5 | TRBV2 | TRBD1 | TGTGCCAGCAGCCCCGGGACAGCGAATCAGCCCCAGCATTTT | CASSPGTANQPQHF
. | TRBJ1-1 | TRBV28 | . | TGTGCCAGCAGTTTATCGGGACCTAACACTGAAGCTTTCTTT | CASSLSGPNTEAFF
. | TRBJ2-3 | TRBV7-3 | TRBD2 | TGTGCCAGCAGCCCACAGGGAAGCGGGGGGGCAGATACGCAGTATTTT | CASSPQGSGGADTQYF
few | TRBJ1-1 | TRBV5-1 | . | TGCGCCAGCAGGGGGGCTAGGGAGAACACTGAAGCTTTCTTT | CASRGARENTEAFF
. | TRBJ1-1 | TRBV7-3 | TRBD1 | TGTGCCAGCAGTTCGGCAGGGGGCGGGAACACTGAAGCTTTCTTT | CASSSAGGGNTEAFF
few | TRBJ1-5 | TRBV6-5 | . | TGTGCCAGCAGTTACTCCGCCACTGGCAATCAGCCCCAGCATTTT | CASSYSATGNQPQHF
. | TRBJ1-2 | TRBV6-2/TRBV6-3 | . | TGTGCCAGCAGTACCGGGCCGTGGGGCGGCTACACCTTC | CASSTGPWGGYTF
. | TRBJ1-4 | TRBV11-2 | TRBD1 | TGTGCCAGCAGCTCTTTCCGGGACAGGGGAACTAATGAAAAACTGTTTTTT | CASSSFRDRGTNEKLFF
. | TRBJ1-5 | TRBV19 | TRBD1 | TGTGCCAGTAACACTGACAGGGGAGGACTTAATCAGCCCCAGCATTTT | CASNTDRGGLNQPQHF
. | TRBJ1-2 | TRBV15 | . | TGTGCCACCAGCAGAGCGAAGGGGGACGGTCTTTATGGCTACACCTTC | CATSRAKGDGLYGYTF
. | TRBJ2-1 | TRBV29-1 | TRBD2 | TGCAGCGTCAACAAAAAAGGGACTAGCGGGAGAGGTTATTCCTACAATGAGCAGTTCTTC | CSVNKKGTSGRGYSYNEQFF
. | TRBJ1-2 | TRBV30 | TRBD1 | TGTGCCTGGAGTGTGGGGGCGGCCGGGACAGAGGGCTACACCTTC | CAWSVGAAGTEGYTF
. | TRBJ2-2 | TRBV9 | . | TGTGCCAGCAGCCAAAGGGGGGCGGCCTCCGGGGAGCTGTTTTTT | CASSQRGAASGELFF
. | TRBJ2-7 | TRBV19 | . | TGTGCCAGTAGCGGGAGAGGGTCCTACGAGCAGTACTTC | CASSGRGSYEQYF
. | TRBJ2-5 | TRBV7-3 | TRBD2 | TGTGCCAGCAGTATCCGCCTAATGGGTCGGGTATTAGCGGGAGCTTGGGAGACCCAGTACTTC | CASSIRLMGRVLAGAWETQYF
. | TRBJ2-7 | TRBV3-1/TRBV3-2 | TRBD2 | TGTGCCACCCGCGGCCTTCAATCTAGCGGGAGAGACGAGCAGTACTTC | CATRGLQSSGRDEQYF